These 18 T cell receptor beta chains came from one sample sequenced in a study of T cell clones after liver transplantation. Some clones are missing from TCRdb's copy, which holds only in-frame ones; the method was immunoSEQ multiplex PCR. The data hold nearly 15,000 clones, with approximately 77% observed a single time. The material sequenced was CD8+ T cells from blood, taken around 44 months after liver transplant. These receptors were obtained from a human patient who received a liver transplant. Part of the T cell pool may stem from the graft donor.

This chain links TRBV6-5 with TRBJ1-1, with a possible D match to TRBD1 (6 bases). The V end lost 10 bases, the J end lost 3 bases, and 15 bases lay between the germline ends. CDR1 and CDR2 from the germline V gene are MNHEY and SVGAGI. CDR3 size: 13 residues. The CDR3 nucleotides read TGTGCCACAAAGGGGGGATGGGACACTGAAGCTTTCTTT. Amino acids: CATKGGWDTEAFF.

This chain joins TRBV21-1 and TRBJ2-2; the D call of TRBD2 is as the table states it, not checked on the DNA. TRBV21-1 is a pseudogene. CDR3 length equals 15 residues. CDR3 sequence reads: CAPPWAGVTTGELFF. CDR3 DNA: TGTGCTCCTCCCTGGGCGGGAGTAACCACCGGGGAGCTGTTTTTT.

The chain couples TRBV7-8 to TRBJ1-3; 7 bases agree with TRBD1. Germline lookup yields CDR1 SGHVS and CDR2 FQNEAQ. The junction had 17 bases not matched to a gene; V was cut back by 11 bases and J by 1 base. The CDR3 runs 17 residues. CDR3 nucleotides: TGTGCCGGAGAAGGGGGCGCATTGAGGAGGTCTGGAAACACCATATATTTT. Translation gives CAGEGGALRRSGNTIYF.

The chain uses TRBV29-1 and TRBJ2-7, with TRBD1 matching over 9 bases. The CDR3 is made up of 13 amino acids. V lost 4 bases, J lost 7 bases, and 8 bases stayed unmatched. Germline CDR1 is SQVTM and CDR2 is ANQGSEA. The CDR3 sequence is CSVGQGEVGEQYF. CDR3 sequence (DNA): TGCAGCGTTGGACAGGGGGAGGTGGGGGAGCAGTACTTC.

The rearrangement joins TRBV28 to TRBJ1-3, with TRBD1 matching over 9 bases. V trimming: 3 bases; J trimming: 6 bases; junction bases outside the gene matches: 6. The CDR3 covers 15 residues. The germline V gene encodes CDR1 MDHEN and CDR2 SYDVKM. The CDR3 region is CASSLGGQGVNTIYF. In DNA form, the CDR3 reads TGTGCCAGCAGTTTGGGGGGACAGGGTGTAAACACCATATATTTT. Variable domain in full (rest from reference TRBV28 and TRBJ1-3): DVKVTQSSRYLVKRTGEKVFLECVQDMDHENMFWYRQDPGLGLRLIYFSYDVKMKEKGDIPEGYSVSREKKERFSLILESASTNQTSMYLCASSLGGQGVNTIYFGEGSWLTVV.

This chain uses TRBV7-2 with TRBJ2-7; TRBD2 aligns across 10 bases. V was pared by 4 bases and J by 4 bases, with 7 bases of the junction left unmatched. The CDR3 consists of 15 residues. The germline V gene encodes CDR1 SGHTA and CDR2 FQGNSA. The CDR3 coding sequence is TGTGCCAGCAGCTGGTGGACTAGCGGAAATTACGAGCAGTACTTC. The encoded protein is CASSWWTSGNYEQYF.

The V gene is TRBV5-1, the J gene TRBJ2-5, with D perhaps assigned TRBD1 or TRBD2 (5 bases each). V shed 0 bases and J shed 3 bases, with 15 bases lying between them. Germline lookup yields CDR1 SGHRS and CDR2 YFSETQ. CDR3 length equals 16 residues. The CDR3 nucleotides read TGCGCCAGCAGCTTGGGACTGGGACCCCGGGAAGAGACCCAGTACTTC. Translated: CASSLGLGPREETQYF.

The chain uses TRBV4-3 and TRBJ2-7; D gene unclear. Germline V gene data show CDR1 as LGHNA and CDR2 as YSLEER. The V and J ends lost 0 bases and 2 bases respectively, with 11 bases between them. The CDR3 covers 15 residues. As DNA, the CDR3 is TGCGCCAGCAGCCAAGATCTTGGTGGACCCTACGAGCAGTACTTC. Its protein is CASSQDLGGPYEQYF.

The chain is built from TRBV5-1 and TRBJ2-1; D gene ambiguous. V lost 0 bases, J lost 5 bases, and 6 bases lay in between. From germline, CDR1 is SGHRS and CDR2 YFSETQ. CDR3 size: 13 residues. The CDR3 spells CASSLGWDNEQFF. The DNA of the CDR3 is TGCGCCAGCAGCTTGGGGTGGGACAATGAGCAGTTCTTC.

The rearrangement joins TRBV7-8 to TRBJ2-7, with TRBD2 matching over 11 bases. Germline-derived CDR1 and CDR2 are SGHVS and FQNEAQ. The junction had 4 bases not matched to a gene; V was cut back by 6 bases and J by 3 bases. This CDR3 contains 14 residues. CDR3 coding DNA: TGTGCCAGCAGTTCCGGGACTAGCGGCTACGAGCAGTACTTC. Its protein product is CASSSGTSGYEQYF.

The V gene is TRBV7-6, the J gene TRBJ2-1, with D perhaps TRBD1 or TRBD2 (6 bases each). Germline CDR1 and CDR2: SGHVS and FNYEAQ. V lost 5 bases and J 6 bases, leaving 14 bases between the germline ends. This CDR3 has 14 amino acids. Here the CDR3 reads CASSGGEGGNEQFF. CDR3 DNA sequence: TGTGCCAGCAGCGGAGGGGAAGGGGGCAATGAGCAGTTCTTC.

This chain joins TRBV7-8 and TRBJ2-3; D unclear. The length of the CDR3 is 12 residues. Germline V gene lookup returns CDR1 SGHVS and CDR2 FQNEAQ. V lost 8 bases and J lost 6, with 12 bases in between. The CDR3 loop is CASALRVDTQYF. The CDR3 coding sequence is TGTGCCAGCGCGTTAAGGGTGGATACGCAGTATTTT.

The gene calls are TRBV6-5 and TRBJ2-3; D is unresolved. Germline assignment: CDR1 MNHEY and CDR2 SVGAGI. The V and J ends lost 6 bases and 10 bases respectively, with 17 bases between them. The CDR3 is 13 amino acids. The CDR3 protein is CASSQNRAASQYF. The CDR3 DNA sequence: TGTGCCAGCAGCCAAAACCGGGCAGCCTCGCAGTATTTT.

The chain carries TRBV7-9 and TRBJ2-1; the D is unclear. Trimming took 3 bases from V and 4 from J, leaving 13 bases between them. Germline CDR1 reads SEHNR; CDR2 reads FQNEAQ (reference sequence). The CDR3 is 15 residues long. The CDR3 here is CASSFERTTYNEQFF. The CDR3 DNA reads as TGTGCCAGCAGCTTCGAGAGAACAACTTACAATGAGCAGTTCTTC.

The V gene is TRBV5-6, the J gene TRBJ2-1; no firm D call. The CDR3 contains 13 residues. The germline CDR1 and CDR2 sequences are SGHDT and YYEEEE. Trimming shortened V by 2 bases and J by 4 bases, and 7 bases separated the two germline ends. In nucleotides, the CDR3 is TGTGCCAGCAGCTTAGGCGAATACAATGAGCAGTTCTTC. Translated, it gives CASSLGEYNEQFF. The complete variable domain, with remaining parts taken from reference TRBV5-6 and TRBJ2-1, reads DAGVTQSPTHLIKTRGQQVTLRCSPKSGHDTVSWYQQALGQGPQFIFQYYEEEERQRGNFPDRFSGHQFPNYSSELNVNALLLGDSALYLCASSLGEYNEQFFGPGTRLTVL.

This chain joins TRBV27 and TRBJ2-3, with 8 positions matching TRBD1. Trimming removed 5 bases from V and 4 bases from J; junction bases left unmatched: 17. Looked up from germline, CDR1 is MNHEY and CDR2 is SMNVEV (reference sequence). CDR3 length equals 18 residues. The CDR3 sequence is CASSIPRDRSQGPDTQYF. DNA for the CDR3: TGTGCCAGCAGTATCCCCCGGGACAGGTCCCAAGGCCCAGATACGCAGTATTTT.

This clone was seen only once. V is TRBV10-3 and J is TRBJ2-7; possibly TRBD1 or TRBD2 for D (5 bases each). V was pared by 3 bases and J by 3 bases, with 15 bases between. Germline CDR1 is ENHRY and CDR2 is SYGVKD. The CDR3 has 15 residues. DNA of the CDR3: TGTGCCATCAGTGATCGGGACGACCCGAGCTACGAGCAGTACTTC. Its translation is CAISDRDDPSYEQYF.

The V and J genes are TRBV6-5 and TRBJ2-7; D is unclear. From germline, CDR1 is MNHEY and CDR2 SVGAGI. Trimming stripped 2 bases from V and 2 bases from J, with 10 bases between. This CDR3 spans 14 amino acids. CDR3 sequence (DNA): TGTGCCAGCAGTTACCAAGGAAAAGCCTACGAGCAGTACTTC. Protein: CASSYQGKAYEQYF.